This T cell receptor beta chain stems from a study of T cells in narcolepsy. Study-wide background: Donors had narcolepsy type 1 or type 2, or were healthy controls.

Germline V lookup: CDR1 SEHNR, CDR2 FQNEAQ (reference sequence). V was pared by 5 bases and J by 3 bases, with 14 bases between. This CDR3 contains 15 residues. TCRdb's table, derived via immunoSEQ multiplex PCR, lists solely in-frame clones and lacks some. The sample holds 30,000 or so clones, around 82% seen once. Study-wide findings and caveats: Autoreactive clonotypes reportedly recurred in blood of same and different patients, not controls. Same-patient CSF and blood CD4+ T cell clonotypes included HCRT-specific and TRIB2-specific autoreactive ones. Autoreactive clone sequences were missing from some blood memory CD4+ repertoires.

A remark on this clone: Its antigen is not known.

The gene calls are TRBV7-9 and TRBJ2-1; TRBD2 might be the D (5 bases). The sample consisted of CD45RA- memory CD4+ T cells from PBMCs. The clonotype was recovered from a human donor with narcolepsy. The CDR3 is CASSPESGIYNEQFF. The CDR3 DNA reads as TGTGCCAGCAGCCCCGAATCGGGGATCTACAATGAGCAGTTCTTC.